This T cell receptor (beta chain) was captured in a study of OX40 agonist ivuxolimab in advanced cancers. Germline V gene lookup returns CDR1 SGHTS and CDR2 YDEGEE. With 4 bases removed from V and 0 bases from J, the gap between germline ends came to 11 bases. The CDR3 has 15 amino acids. Clones were read by immunoSEQ multiplex PCR, and TCRdb kept only the in-frame ones, dropping some. The sample shows tens of thousands of clones, 75% to 95% of them seen only once. Here the sequenced sample was CD4+ or CD8+ T cells sorted from blood, taken in a trial of the OX40 agonist ivuxolimab. The sequence came from an adult with an advanced solid tumor such as melanoma, head and neck, liver or kidney cancer. The genes are TRBV5-8 and TRBJ1-3; D call uncertain. The CDR3 reads CASSLGLYSGNTIYF. The CDR3 DNA is TGTGCCAGCAGCCTGGGCTTGTACTCTGGAAACACCATATATTTT.